The rows below give T cell receptor beta chains drawn from one sample of a study of technical replicates of blood from a few donors. Clones were sequenced by immunoSEQ multiplex PCR, and TCRdb holds only the in-frame ones, with some missing. The table lists some 94,000 clones, about 95% of them singletons. Specimen: T cells isolated from PBMCs. These receptors came from a human donor in good health. Both conserved end residues are part of each CDR3. D genes are given only for firm matches. Clone size is not always given. Where it is, it says once, few, many or a class for expanded clones.

V gene	J gene	clone size	CDR3 length	D gene	CDR3 protein	CDR3 DNA
TRBV2	TRBJ2-7	-	13	-	CASFTDTGNEQYF	TGTGCCAGCTTCACCGATACAGGGAACGAGCAGTACTTC
TRBV2	TRBJ1-6	-	15	-	CASSAWGLRNSPLHF	TGTGCCAGCAGTGCGTGGGGGCTTCGCAATTCACCCCTCCACTTT
TRBV4-1	TRBJ2-7	-	13	-	CASSQEDGSEQYF	TGCGCCAGCAGCCAAGAGGACGGGAGCGAGCAGTACTTC
TRBV7-8	TRBJ1-2	-	16	-	CASSSIDGLLNYGYTF	TGTGCCAGCAGCTCCATCGACGGACTCCTTAACTATGGCTACACCTTC
TRBV7-3	TRBJ2-7	-	13	TRBD1	CASSLTRGYEQYF	TGTGCCAGCAGCTTAACCAGGGGGTACGAGCAGTACTTC
TRBV9	TRBJ1-1	-	14	-	CASSLNTGHTEAFF	TGTGCCAGCAGTCTTAACACAGGGCACACTGAAGCTTTCTTT
TRBV6-1	TRBJ2-3	-	15	-	CASIPSPSSTDTQYF	TGTGCCAGCATTCCTTCTCCCTCTAGCACAGATACGCAGTATTTT
TRBV19	TRBJ1-2	once	13	-	CASSIVRGDGYTF	TGTGCCAGTAGTATAGTACGCGGGGACGGCTACACCTTC
TRBV4-1	TRBJ2-5	once	16	TRBD2	CASSQGTGTRKETQYF	TGCGCCAGCAGCCAAGGTACTGGGACTAGAAAAGAGACCCAGTACTTC
TRBV18	TRBJ2-7	-	15	TRBD1	CASSPSPGGSYEQYF	TGTGCCAGCTCACCTTCTCCAGGGGGCTCCTACGAGCAGTACTTC
TRBV19	TRBJ1-3	-	11	-	CASSTSGVLYF	TGTGCCAGTAGCACTTCTGGAGTATTATATTTT
TRBV11-2	TRBJ2-3	-	18	TRBD2	CASSLEPSGSVGTDTQYF	TGTGCCAGCAGCTTAGAGCCTAGCGGGAGCGTGGGCACAGATACGCAGTATTTT
TRBV6-6	TRBJ2-3	-	14	-	CASSSFSGTDTQYF	TGTGCCAGCAGTTCATTTAGCGGCACAGATACGCAGTATTTT
TRBV9	TRBJ2-7	-	14	-	CASSVTPLGPEQYF	TGTGCCAGCAGCGTAACCCCATTGGGCCCCGAGCAGTACTTC
TRBV18	TRBJ1-1	-	15	-	CASSPMAGMNTEAFF	TGTGCCAGCTCACCAATGGCAGGGATGAACACTGAAGCTTTCTTT
TRBV5-4	TRBJ2-2	-	15	-	CASRASGTRTGELFF	TGTGCCAGCAGAGCGAGCGGGACACGCACCGGGGAGCTGTTTTTT
TRBV11-2	TRBJ2-7	-	16	TRBD2	CASSLNTGTSSYEQYF	TGTGCCAGCAGCTTAAATACCGGGACTAGCTCCTACGAGCAGTACTTC